The 29 T cell receptor beta chains presented below share a single source sample, sequenced in a study of cytomegalovirus exposure and HLA in healthy donors. The PCR was carried out with 60 Vbeta primers and 13 Jbeta primers. Measured with immunoSEQ multiplex PCR; TCRdb has only the in-frame clones, and not every one. This sample carries about 90,000 clones, roughly 71% of them seen once, and the ten largest clones take about a sixth. The sequencing input was PBMCs. These receptors all come from a woman aged 18 to 35 in good health and CMV-seropositive.

The CDR3 loop reads CASRSRVGQGSYEQYF. In nucleotides, the CDR3 is TGCGCCAGCAGGTCTCGCGTGGGACAGGGCTCCTACGAGCAGTACTTC. The chain recombines TRBV4-1 with TRBJ2-7, with TRBD1 matching over 9 bases. The CDR3 is 16 amino acids. Germline V gene sequence: CDR1 MGHRA, CDR2 YSYEKL. After removal of 6 bases from V and 0 bases from J, the junction contained 9 bases not matched to a gene.

The chain couples TRBV25-1 to TRBJ2-5; 10 bases are a match to TRBD2. Looked up from germline, CDR1 is MGHDK and CDR2 is SYGVNS. The CDR3 loop spans 13 amino acids. The junction had 3 bases not matched to a gene; V was cut back by 7 bases and J by 4 bases. The CDR3 protein is CASTSGRGETQYF. The CDR3 nucleotides are TGTGCCAGCACCAGCGGGAGGGGAGAGACCCAGTACTTC. The full variable domain, in which reference TRBV25-1 and TRBJ2-5 provide the parts outside the CDR3, is EADIYQTPRYLVIGTGKKITLECSQTMGHDKMYWYQQDPGMELHLIHYSYGVNSTEKGDLSSESTVSRIRTEHFPLTLESARPSHTSQYLCASTSGRGETQYFGPGTRLLVL.

A few counts support this clone. CDR3 coding DNA: TGTGCCAGCAGCTCTACTAGCGGGGCTCACACGGAGCAGTTCTTC. It yields the protein CASSSTSGAHTEQFF. The genes are TRBV7-6 and TRBJ2-1; 10 bases fit TRBD2. Germline CDR1 and CDR2: SGHVS and FNYEAQ. The CDR3 loop spans 15 amino acids. Germline trimming cut 4 bases from V and 10 bases from J; bases unmatched to any gene: 10.

This clone is large by share. The V call is TRBV4-3, the J call TRBJ1-2, with D maybe TRBD1 (6 bases). There are 15 residues in the CDR3. CDR1 and CDR2 from the germline V gene are LGHNA and YSLEER. Deletions cut 1 base from V and 11 bases from J, with 20 bases between. Written as DNA, the CDR3 is TGCGCCAGCAGCCAAGCTCATTTCTCCGGGACACGGTACACCTTC. Translation gives CASSQAHFSGTRYTF.

The chain has TRBV6-4 and TRBJ1-2; D uncertain. The CDR3 runs 13 residues. Germline CDR1 MRHNA, CDR2 SNTAGT. V was pared by 3 bases and J by 3 bases, with 8 bases between. CDR3 sequence: CASSEPEDYGYTF. CDR3 DNA: TGTGCCAGCAGTGAACCAGAAGACTATGGCTACACCTTC.

By share, this clone counts as medium-sized (0.01 to 0.1%). The chain carries TRBV6-5 and TRBJ2-7; TRBD2 matches 8 bases. Germline V CDR1 and CDR2: MNHEY, SVGAGI. CDR3 size: 14 residues. The V and J ends lost 4 bases and 3 bases, in that order; junction bases with no gene match: 5. CDR3 amino acids: CASSSLAGLYEQYF. CDR3 nucleotides: TGTGCCAGCAGTTCCTTAGCGGGACTCTACGAGCAGTACTTC.

The J gene is TRBJ2-1, the V gene TRBV2, with 11 bases that match TRBD2. Looked up from germline, CDR1 is SNHLY and CDR2 is FYNNEI. CDR3 length: 17 amino acids. Trimming at V came to 4 bases and at J to 1 base, leaving 6 bases not matched to a gene. CDR3 in DNA: TGTGCCAGCAGTGCTCCTACTAGCGGGAGTTCCTACAATGAGCAGTTCTTC. Encoded protein: CASSAPTSGSSYNEQFF.

The J gene is TRBJ2-3, the V gene TRBV19; D gene ambiguous. Germline V gene lookup returns CDR1 LNHDA and CDR2 SQIVND (reference sequence). The ends were cut back, 8 bases at V and 0 bases at J, with 9 bases in the middle. The CDR3 sequence is 13 residues long. The CDR3 DNA reads as TGTGCCAGTTTGAACACCAGCACAGATACGCAGTATTTT. Its protein is CASLNTSTDTQYF.

The V and J genes are TRBV27 and TRBJ2-7, with 9 bases identical to TRBD1. With 5 bases clipped from V and 6 bases from J, the junction kept 8 bases outside the gene matches. This CDR3 contains 14 residues. Germline V gives CDR1 MNHEY, CDR2 SMNVEV (reference sequence). The DNA for the CDR3 is TGTGCCAGCAGTCTAACGGGACAGGGTGGCGAGCAGTACTTC. Its translation is CASSLTGQGGEQYF.

This chain joins TRBV30 and TRBJ1-5; TRBD1 might be the D (5 bases). V lost 0 bases and J lost 2, with 8 bases in between. The CDR3 is made up of 14 amino acids. Germline lookup yields CDR1 GTSNPN and CDR2 SVGIG (reference sequence). The CDR3 region has the DNA TGTGCCTGGAGTGTACAAGGGGGCAATCAGCCCCAGCATTTT. It yields the protein CAWSVQGGNQPQHF.

The chain links TRBV7-3 to TRBJ2-3; 11 bases fit TRBD2. In germline, CDR1 is SGHTA, CDR2 FQGTGA. V shed 6 bases, J shed 1 base, and the junction held 6 bases outside the gene matches. This CDR3 region has 16 residues. CDR3 coding DNA: TGTGCCAGCAGTACCGGGACTAGCGGACGCACAGATACGCAGTATTTT. Translated: CASSTGTSGRTDTQYF.

The gene calls are TRBV12-5 and TRBJ2-5, with D hard to call. This CDR3 spans 12 amino acids. Germline V gives CDR1 LGHNT, CDR2 FRNRAP. The V and J ends lost 3 bases and 5 bases respectively, with 7 bases between them. The CDR3: CASGFTVETQYF. In DNA, the CDR3 is TGTGCTAGTGGTTTCACGGTGGAGACCCAGTACTTC.

This clone was detected a few times. The rearrangement links TRBV18 to TRBJ2-7; possibly TRBD1 for D (5 bases). V was pared by 3 bases and J by 2 bases, with 11 bases between. Germline V CDR1 and CDR2: KGHSH, LQKENI. This CDR3 is 14 amino acids long. The CDR3 DNA is TGTGCCAGCTCACCGGGGCCGCCTGCCTACGAGCAGTACTTC. As protein: CASSPGPPAYEQYF.

V and J are TRBV9 and TRBJ2-1, with 7 bases lining up with TRBD1. Per germline, CDR1 SGDLS and CDR2 YYNGEE. Trimming removed 3 bases from V and 0 bases from J; junction bases left unmatched: 6. The CDR3 has 16 residues. CDR3 nucleotides: TGTGCCAGCAGCGCCCAGACAGGGAACTCCTACAATGAGCAGTTCTTC. This gives the protein CASSAQTGNSYNEQFF. Based on the CDR3 plus reference TRBV9 and TRBJ2-1, the full variable domain is DSGVTQTPKHLITATGQRVTLRCSPRSGDLSVYWYQQSLDQGLQFLIQYYNGEERAKGNILERFSAQQFPDLHSELNLSSLELGDSALYFCASSAQTGNSYNEQFFGPGTRLTVL.

The chain recombines TRBV4-3 with TRBJ2-6; TRBD2 is a possible D gene (6 bases). V lost 0 bases to trimming and J lost 0 bases, with 9 bases between them. In germline, CDR1 is LGHNA, CDR2 YSLEER. The CDR3 is made up of 17 amino acids. This chain's CDR3 is CASSQEGGSSGANVLTF. DNA for the CDR3: TGCGCCAGCAGCCAAGAGGGGGGAAGCTCTGGGGCCAACGTCCTGACTTTC.

The count of this clone is one. This chain joins TRBV6-1 and TRBJ2-2; tentatively, D is TRBD2 (6 bases). Deletions cut 5 bases from V and 7 bases from J, with 17 bases between. The CDR3 sequence is 15 residues long. The germline CDR1 and CDR2 sequences are MNHNS and SASEGT. The CDR3 coding sequence is TGTGCCAGCAGTTTGGACGGGAGAGGGAGCGGGGAGCTGTTTTTT. It translates to CASSLDGRGSGELFF.

V gene TRBV30 combines with J gene TRBJ2-3; 7 bases map to TRBD1. V lost 4 bases and J lost 1; bases outside the gene matches: 5. Germline V gene lookup returns CDR1 GTSNPN and CDR2 SVGIG (reference sequence). This CDR3 region has 14 residues. This CDR3 is CAWIEGAGTDTQYF. CDR3 DNA sequence: TGTGCCTGGATCGAGGGGGCTGGCACAGATACGCAGTATTTT.

This clone came up once. The V call is TRBV27, the J call TRBJ2-5; TRBD1 might be the D (6 bases). CDR3 size: 14 residues. The V gene's germline CDR1 is MNHEY and CDR2 SMNVEV (reference sequence). The V end was cut by 6 bases, the J end by 2 bases, with 13 bases between. The DNA of the CDR3 is TGTGCCAGCAGGAAGACAGGATTACAAGAGACCCAGTACTTC. Its protein product is CASRKTGLQETQYF.

This clone has only a few counts. CDR3 nucleotide sequence: TGTGCCATCTCCGGGGGAAGCCAGGGAGGTTACACCTTC. Translated, it gives CAISGGSQGGYTF. This chain joins TRBV10-3 and TRBJ1-2; possible D gene TRBD1, 5 bases. V dropped 8 bases and J dropped 11 bases, with 21 bases sitting between them. CDR3 length: 13 amino acids. Germline loops: CDR1 ENHRY, CDR2 SYGVKD.

The chain is built from TRBV30 and TRBJ2-7; D is undetermined. The length of the CDR3 is 13 residues. Germline lookup yields CDR1 GTSNPN and CDR2 SVGIG (reference sequence). V was clipped by 1 base and J by 1 base, with 8 bases between them. The CDR3 nucleotides are TGTGCCTGGAGTGGAGGAGCTTCCTACGAGCAGTACTTC. It translates to CAWSGGASYEQYF. The entire variable domain, with the rest obtained from reference TRBV30 and TRBJ2-7, is as follows: SQTIHQWPATLVQPVGSPLSLECTVEGTSNPNLYWYRQAAGRGLQLLFYSVGIGQISSEVPQNLSASRPQDRQFILSSKKLLLSDSGFYLCAWSGGASYEQYFGPGTRLTVT.

The chain has TRBV6-5 and TRBJ2-2, with D perhaps TRBD1 (5 bases). The V and J ends lost 5 bases and 4 bases respectively, with 11 bases between them. In germline, CDR1 is MNHEY, CDR2 SVGAGI. The CDR3 sequence is 14 residues long. The CDR3 nucleotides read TGTGCCAGCAGTAAAGGGGTTAGCACCGGGGAGCTGTTTTTT. This translates into CASSKGVSTGELFF.

The chain joins TRBV11-2 to TRBJ2-3; the D gene is possibly TRBD2 (7 bases). The CDR3 totals 17 residues. The germline gives CDR1 SGHAT, CDR2 FQNNGV. V lost 7 bases to trimming and J lost 2 bases, with 22 bases between them. The CDR3 region has the DNA TGTGCCAGCAAATCCGGGGGCGGCGGGAGAGTCACAGATACGCAGTATTTT. This sequence encodes CASKSGGGGRVTDTQYF.

The chain employs TRBV5-4 and TRBJ2-1; D remains unclear. V gave up 1 base and J gave up 6 bases, with 5 bases separating them. The CDR3 extends over 12 amino acids. CDR1 and CDR2 (germline): SGHNT, YYREEE (reference sequence). In DNA, the CDR3 is TGTGCCAGCAGCTTGTACAGCAATGAGCAGTTCTTC. Translation: CASSLYSNEQFF.

In this sample, this clone turned up once. This chain connects TRBV5-5 to TRBJ1-1; D is unresolved. This CDR3 comprises 15 residues. CDR1 and CDR2 (germline): SGHKS, YYEKEE (reference sequence). With 0 bases removed from V and 3 bases from J, the gap between germline ends came to 12 bases. The CDR3 here is CASSLGIAEYTEAFF. The CDR3 DNA follows: TGTGCCAGCAGCTTGGGCATTGCTGAGTACACTGAAGCTTTCTTT.

This clone was seen only a few times. The J gene is TRBJ1-1, the V gene TRBV28; TRBD1 is a possible D gene (6 bases). CDR3 size: 14 residues. Germline V gene data show CDR1 as MDHEN and CDR2 as SYDVKM. V lost 2 bases to trimming and J lost 4 bases, with 11 bases between them. The CDR3 sequence is CASSLLTGITEAFF. The CDR3 DNA reads TGTGCCAGCAGTTTACTAACAGGGATCACTGAAGCTTTCTTT. Looking up the rest from reference TRBV28 and TRBJ1-1 gives the full variable domain: DVKVTQSSRYLVKRTGEKVFLECVQDMDHENMFWYRQDPGLGLRLIYFSYDVKMKEKGDIPEGYSVSREKKERFSLILESASTNQTSMYLCASSLLTGITEAFFGQGTRLTVV.

V is TRBV7-8 and J is TRBJ1-5; the D gene is possibly TRBD1 (5 bases). This CDR3 spans 15 amino acids. The germline V gene encodes CDR1 SGHVS and CDR2 FQNEAQ. Trimming stripped 0 bases from V and 4 bases from J, with 10 bases between. The CDR3: CASSLARTTNQPQHF. For the CDR3, the DNA is TGTGCCAGCAGCTTAGCGCGGACAACTAATCAGCCCCAGCATTTT.

The gene calls are TRBV7-9 and TRBJ2-6, with TRBD2 as a possible D gene (6 bases). CDR1 is SEHNR, CDR2 FQNEAQ, per germline (reference sequence). The germline V and J ends were trimmed by 2 bases and 0 bases, with 8 bases remaining between them. There are 16 residues in the CDR3. The CDR3 reads CASSLTGDSGANVLTF. The CDR3 nucleotides read TGTGCCAGCAGCTTAACGGGGGACTCTGGGGCCAACGTCCTGACTTTC.

There are a few counts of this clone. This chain connects TRBV5-6 to TRBJ2-7; TRBD2 aligns across 9 bases. The CDR3 loop spans 16 amino acids. J gave up 4 bases and V 0 bases, and 8 bases lay outside the gene matches. Germline CDR1 and CDR2: SGHDT and YYEEEE. DNA of the CDR3: TGTGCCAGCAGCTTGGGAGGGGGTAGCGGGGGTTACGAGCAGTACTTC. It translates to CASSLGGGSGGYEQYF. The full variable domain, its missing parts supplied by reference TRBV5-6 and TRBJ2-7, is DAGVTQSPTHLIKTRGQQVTLRCSPKSGHDTVSWYQQALGQGPQFIFQYYEEEERQRGNFPDRFSGHQFPNYSSELNVNALLLGDSALYLCASSLGGGSGGYEQYFGPGTRLTVT.

J is TRBJ2-1 and V is TRBV6-5; D remains ambiguous. Trimming shortened V by 6 bases and J by 0 bases, and 12 bases separated the two germline ends. Germline values: CDR1 MNHEY, CDR2 SVGAGI. The CDR3 loop spans 15 amino acids. In nucleotides, the CDR3 is TGTGCCAGCAGCCCAACCCCGAGCTCCTACAATGAGCAGTTCTTC. Its translation is CASSPTPSSYNEQFF.